Below are 18 T cell receptor beta chains sequenced from a single sample in a study of cytomegalovirus exposure and HLA in healthy donors. TCRdb's copy holds only in-frame clones and misses some; the assay was immunoSEQ multiplex PCR. The sample lists over 150,000 clones, 96% seen once, with 0.89% in the top ten. Specimen: PBMCs. The receptor source for this set is a woman aged 18-29 years in good health and CMV-seronegative.

The rearrangement joins TRBV7-9 to TRBJ1-6; 7 bases fit TRBD1. The germline CDR1 and CDR2 sequences are SEHNR and FQNEAQ (reference sequence). There are 18 residues in the CDR3. Trimming took 1 base from V and 6 from J; bases not matched to a gene: 12. CDR3 coding DNA: TGTGCCAGCAGCTTAGGGGGAGCAGGGGGAGTTTCTAATTCACCCCTCCACTTT. This encodes CASSLGGAGGVSNSPLHF.

The chain combines TRBV6-6 with TRBJ2-1, with 7 bases matching TRBD2. The germline CDR1 and CDR2 sequences are MNHNY and SVGAGI (reference sequence). This CDR3 spans 15 amino acids. The V gene end was trimmed by 6 bases and the J gene end by 3 bases; junction bases not matched to a gene: 8. CDR3 in amino acids: CASRPGAGVYNEQFF. CDR3 sequence (DNA): TGTGCCAGCAGACCGGGCGCGGGGGTCTACAATGAGCAGTTCTTC.

This chain uses TRBV7-9 with TRBJ2-7; TRBD1 matches at 7 bases. This CDR3 has 14 residues. The junction had 1 base not matched to a gene; V was cut back by 0 bases and J by 2 bases. In germline, CDR1 is SEHNR, CDR2 FQNEAQ (reference sequence). The CDR3 DNA reads TGTGCCAGCAGCTTAGCTGACAGGGCCTACGAGCAGTACTTC. Translated: CASSLADRAYEQYF.

The rearrangement links TRBV15 to TRBJ2-1; 12 nucleotides line up with TRBD2. The germline V gene has CDR1 LNHNV and CDR2 YYDKDF (reference sequence). This CDR3 spans 16 amino acids. V trimming: 4 bases; J trimming: 7 bases; junction bases outside the gene matches: 8. The CDR3 reads CATSITASGGGNEQFF. The CDR3 DNA sequence: TGTGCCACCAGCATCACTGCTAGCGGGGGGGGTAATGAGCAGTTCTTC.

V and J are TRBV4-2 and TRBJ2-2, with 7 bases fitting TRBD2. Germline V gene data show CDR1 as LGHNA and CDR2 as YNFKEQ. The CDR3 spans 19 residues. V lost 4 bases and J lost 2; bases outside the gene matches: 16. The CDR3 sequence is CASSPIFPSPGGNTGELFF. The CDR3 region has the DNA TGTGCCAGCAGCCCAATCTTTCCTAGCCCGGGGGGTAACACCGGGGAGCTGTTTTTT.

The rearrangement joins TRBV5-1 to TRBJ1-4, with D perhaps matching TRBD1 (6 bases). The CDR3 is 17 residues long. The V end was cut by 0 bases, the J end by 3 bases, with 15 bases between. Germline-derived CDR1 and CDR2 are SGHRS and YFSETQ. This CDR3 is CASSLGGRGSSNEKLFF. The CDR3, as DNA: TGCGCCAGCAGCTTGGGGGGGCGCGGATCTTCTAATGAAAAACTGTTTTTT.

This clone was seen only a few times. This sample also contains other DNA sequences that code for the same CDR3. The rearrangement joins TRBV27 to TRBJ2-2; TRBD1 agrees at 7 bases. This CDR3 is 14 amino acids long. V was clipped by 5 bases and J by 6 bases; unmatched bases: 6. Germline CDR1 and CDR2: MNHEY and SMNVEV (reference sequence). The CDR3 nucleotides read TGTGCCAGCAGTCCGAGACAGGGCTCCGGGGAGCTGTTTTTT. Amino acids: CASSPRQGSGELFF.

This clone was picked up one time. The chain combines TRBV19 with TRBJ2-3; TRBD2 aligns across 7 bases. Germline CDR1 LNHDA, CDR2 SQIVND (reference sequence). This CDR3 contains 10 residues. The trim removed 5 bases at V and 14 bases at J, leaving 4 bases unmatched. The CDR3 sequence: CASSPSGGYF. Written as DNA, the CDR3 is TGTGCCAGTAGTCCCTCGGGGGGGTATTTT.

This chain joins TRBV2 and TRBJ2-7; TRBD2 is a possible D gene (6 bases). Germline CDR1 is SNHLY and CDR2 is FYNNEI. CDR3 length equals 14 residues. The germline V and J ends were trimmed by 11 bases and 1 base, with 18 bases remaining between them. CDR3 sequence reads: CAGNLGTDSYEQYF. Here the CDR3 DNA reads TGTGCCGGCAATCTGGGGACTGATTCCTACGAGCAGTACTTC.

This clone was recorded at least ten times. The V gene is TRBV2, the J gene TRBJ2-1, with D perhaps matching TRBD1 (6 bases). The germline CDR1 and CDR2 sequences are SNHLY and FYNNEI. The CDR3 spans 14 residues. V was pared by 8 bases and J by 3 bases, with 14 bases between. CDR3 nucleotides: TGTGCCAGCCACGGGGACACGCTCTACAATGAGCAGTTCTTC. Protein product: CASHGDTLYNEQFF.

The chain joins TRBV7-8 to TRBJ1-1, with TRBD1 as a possible D gene (5 bases). The V end was cut by 3 bases, the J end by 0 bases, with 8 bases between. Germline-derived CDR1 and CDR2 are SGHVS and FQNEAQ. The CDR3 sequence is 14 residues long. CDR3 in DNA: TGTGCCAGCAGCTTGGGCAGGGTGAACACTGAAGCTTTCTTT. It specifies CASSLGRVNTEAFF.

The CDR3 bases are TGTGCCAGCAGCTTAGGGCGGGCAGGGGGCGCGTATGAGCAGTACTTC. Amino acids: CASSLGRAGGAYEQYF. The chain uses TRBV7-3 and TRBJ2-7; the match to TRBD1 covers 8 bases. The CDR3 length is 16 residues. The junction had 13 bases not matched to a gene; V was cut back by 2 bases and J by 7 bases. Germline values: CDR1 SGHTA, CDR2 FQGTGA.

The J gene is TRBJ2-7, the V gene TRBV11-1; D perhaps matches TRBD2 (6 bases). V lost 5 bases to trimming and J lost 3 bases, with 14 bases between them. CDR1 is SGHAT and CDR2 is FQDESV in the germline V gene (reference sequence). The CDR3 has 14 amino acids. Here the CDR3 DNA reads TGTGCCAGCAGCCCGTCTGCGGGGAACTACGAGCAGTACTTC. Translation: CASSPSAGNYEQYF.

The chain combines TRBV6-6 with TRBJ1-1; D is ambiguous. The CDR3 consists of 16 residues. Germline CDR1 is MNHNY and CDR2 is SVGAGI (reference sequence). V gave up 7 bases and J gave up 1 base, with 19 bases separating them. Written as DNA, the CDR3 is TGTGCCAGCATTTTACAGAGGGTTACATCGAACACTGAAGCTTTCTTT. It encodes CASILQRVTSNTEAFF.

J is TRBJ2-5 and V is TRBV7-3; TRBD1 matches 7 bases. The CDR3 extends over 13 amino acids. The V segment lost 5 bases and the J segment 4 bases; nucleotides outside the gene matches: 4. The germline gives CDR1 SGHTA, CDR2 FQGTGA. The chain's CDR3 is CASSRTGRETQYF. The DNA of the CDR3 is TGTGCCAGCAGCCGGACAGGCAGAGAGACCCAGTACTTC.

The CDR3 nucleotides are TGTGCCAGTAGTCCTCAAGGGGGCTCCTACAATGAGCAGTTCTTC. It yields the protein CASSPQGGSYNEQFF. The chain is built from TRBV19 and TRBJ2-1, with a weak D call TRBD1 (6 bases). The germline V and J ends were trimmed by 5 bases and 0 bases, with 11 bases remaining between them. CDR3 length: 15 amino acids. In germline, CDR1 is LNHDA, CDR2 SQIVND (reference sequence).

The V call is TRBV10-3, the J call TRBJ1-5; perhaps TRBD1 as D (5 bases). V gave up 6 bases and J gave up 1 base, with 13 bases separating them. In germline, CDR1 is ENHRY, CDR2 SYGVKD. The CDR3 totals 15 residues. This chain's CDR3 is CAISDSRTSNQPQHF. The DNA for the CDR3 is TGTGCCATCAGCGACAGCCGGACGAGCAATCAGCCCCAGCATTTT.

The chain couples TRBV18 to TRBJ1-5, with TRBD1 identical over 9 bases. The CDR3 totals 16 residues. V trimming: 2 bases; J trimming: 5 bases; junction bases outside the gene matches: 7. Germline V gene sequence: CDR1 KGHSH, CDR2 LQKENI. The CDR3, as DNA: TGTGCCAGCTCACCAGAGGAGACAGGGGGGGATCAGCCCCAGCATTTT. As protein: CASSPEETGGDQPQHF.